These 10 T cell receptor beta chains share one sample of origin, sequenced in a study of control samples from healthy donors and cancer patients. TCRdb keeps only in-frame clones here, not all; method: immunoSEQ multiplex PCR. The sample comprises approximately 90,000 clones, roughly 86% of which are singletons, and roughly 20% rests with the top ten. Sequencing was performed on blood. The receptors shown here come from a man younger than 45 in good health.

Here the CDR3 DNA reads TGTGCCAGCACCTCCCCCCCGAAGGGTAACTACGAGCAGTACTTC. The encoded protein is CASTSPPKGNYEQYF. This chain connects TRBV28 to TRBJ2-7; no clear D. Trimming removed 7 bases from V and 3 bases from J, with 19 bases in between. Germline values: CDR1 MDHEN, CDR2 SYDVKM. The CDR3 spans 15 residues.

The chain couples TRBV9 to TRBJ2-5; 8 bases fit TRBD1. After removal of 4 bases from V and 3 bases from J, the junction contained 5 bases not matched to a gene. The CDR3 covers 14 residues. Germline values: CDR1 SGDLS, CDR2 YYNGEE. CDR3 residues: CASSLDRGEETQYF. The DNA of the CDR3 is TGTGCCAGCAGCCTAGACAGGGGCGAAGAGACCCAGTACTTC.

The V and J genes are TRBV27 and TRBJ1-2, with D possibly TRBD1 on 5 matching bases. This CDR3 comprises 16 residues. In germline, CDR1 is MNHEY, CDR2 SMNVEV (reference sequence). V was trimmed by 1 base and J by 4 bases, leaving 16 bases between them. The CDR3 reads CASSLFPDTAPYGYTF. CDR3 DNA sequence: TGTGCCAGCAGTTTATTTCCGGACACGGCCCCCTATGGCTACACCTTC.

This chain links TRBV5-1 with TRBJ1-1, with no clear D. CDR3 length: 13 residues. Per the germline V gene, CDR1 is SGHRS and CDR2 is YFSETQ. Between the trimmed V and J ends, which lost 0 bases and 5 bases, there was a span of 8 bases. The CDR3: CASSLGQETEAFF. In DNA, the CDR3 is TGCGCCAGCAGCTTGGGCCAGGAAACTGAAGCTTTCTTT.

The genes are TRBV30 and TRBJ1-4; D is perhaps TRBD1 (5 bases). V was shortened by 3 bases and J by 8 bases, with 16 bases between the two germline ends. Germline-derived CDR1 and CDR2 are GTSNPN and SVGIG (reference sequence). CDR3 length: 14 residues. As DNA, the CDR3 is TGTGCCTGGAGCCCATCGGGGGGGGGAGAAAAACTGTTTTTT. Translated, it gives CAWSPSGGGEKLFF.

The chain couples TRBV18 to TRBJ2-2; D gene unclear. The CDR3 length is 14 residues. In germline, CDR1 is KGHSH, CDR2 LQKENI. V lost 0 bases to trimming and J lost 1 base, with 3 bases between them. The CDR3 reads CASSPPKNTGELFF. CDR3 nucleotide sequence: TGTGCCAGCTCACCACCAAAGAACACCGGGGAGCTGTTTTTT.

This clone has at least ten counts. The J gene is TRBJ2-5, the V gene TRBV6-5, with TRBD1 as a possible D gene (5 bases). In germline, CDR1 is MNHEY, CDR2 SVGAGI. This CDR3 contains 14 residues. Trimming cost V 6 bases and J 1 base, with 12 bases left between them. CDR3 protein: CASSLDTLQETQYF. The CDR3, as DNA: TGTGCCAGCAGCCTGGACACCCTCCAAGAGACCCAGTACTTC.

CDR3 DNA sequence: TGCGCCAGCAGCTTGACAGGGGGCTACGGGACTGAAGCTTTCTTT. It translates to CASSLTGGYGTEAFF. The chain is built from TRBV5-1 and TRBJ1-1; 9 bases fit TRBD1. The trim removed 1 base at V and 5 bases at J, leaving 6 bases unmatched. Germline loops: CDR1 SGHRS, CDR2 YFSETQ. CDR3 length: 15 amino acids.

The rearrangement uses TRBV9 and TRBJ2-5; D unresolved. Deletions cut 4 bases from V and 1 base from J, with 11 bases between. Germline V lookup: CDR1 SGDLS, CDR2 YYNGEE. The CDR3 is 14 residues long. The CDR3 region is CASSSGPLQETQYF. CDR3 DNA sequence: TGTGCCAGCAGCTCAGGACCCCTCCAAGAGACCCAGTACTTC.

The chain uses TRBV6-5 and TRBJ2-2; D is uncertain. The germline V gene encodes CDR1 MNHEY and CDR2 SVGAGI. V lost 2 bases to trimming and J lost 5 bases, with 9 bases between them. This CDR3 contains 14 residues. CDR3 sequence reads: CASSYPGETGELFF. CDR3 nucleotide sequence: TGTGCCAGCAGTTACCCGGGCGAGACCGGGGAGCTGTTTTTT.